This TCR beta chain appears in the sequencing data of a study of shared clonotypes between healthy human individuals. The CDR3 has 11 amino acids. Germline CDR1 and CDR2: DFQATT and SNEGSKA (reference sequence). V lost 2 bases and J lost 8, with 6 bases in between. Here immunoSEQ multiplex PCR was the method, and the copy in TCRdb shows in-frame clones only, minus some. Of about 2.3 million clones listed, 80% to 95% were seen once; the top ten hold under 0.45%. The sequence derives from a man aged 18 to 30 in good health. Some clones in this sample may be carry-over from other donors' samples. The chain recombines TRBV20-1 with TRBJ1-4, with no clear D. The sample consisted of naive CD4+ T cells from PBMCs. As for subset: CD45RA+ positively selected. The CDR3 DNA reads as TGCAGTGCTAGAACCGGGGAAAAACTGTTTTTT. Translation gives CSARTGEKLFF.